A single sample is the source of the 27 T cell receptor beta chains below, sequenced in a study of response to subunit inactivated influenza vaccine (dated 2018 in TCRdb). Libraries were prepared through RT-PCR. Data came from an Illumina HiSeq 2500. TCRdb trimmed public reads at Q25 via fastp, called clones via MiXCR and kept in-frame beta chains. Duplicate CDR3 protein sequences are folded into a single record with the most common DNA and genes. Within this sample are around 790,000 distinct CDR3 sequences, with roughly 20% of them counted one time only. Of the sample, about a tenth falls within the top ten clones. Source: PBMCs from blood, taken more than 4 days after vaccination. These receptors came from a man in his forties or fifties who received an inactivated influenza vaccine. Donor details come from another sample of the same person, matched by shared clones.

This chain joins TRBV10-1 and TRBJ2-3; 7 nucleotides match TRBD1. Germline CDR1 and CDR2: WNHNN and SYGVQD (reference sequence). The CDR3 loop spans 13 amino acids. The junction had 8 bases not matched to a gene; V was cut back by 5 bases and J by 9 bases. For the CDR3, the DNA is TGCGCCAGCAGTATTCAGGGGGAAGGGACGCAGTATTTT. Its protein product is CASSIQGEGTQYF.

This rearrangement joins TRBV6-2 or TRBV6-3 to TRBJ2-3; weak D call: TRBD2 (5 bases). Per germline, CDR1 MNHEY and CDR2 SVGEGT. The ends were cut back, 5 bases at V and 3 bases at J, with 15 bases in the middle. This CDR3 is 15 amino acids long. DNA for the CDR3: TGTGCCAGCAGTCTTCAATCTCCGGGGACAGATACGCAGTATTTT. As protein: CASSLQSPGTDTQYF.

This chain links TRBV6-1 with TRBJ1-5, with 7 bases fitting TRBD1. The CDR3 consists of 13 residues. J lost 6 bases, V lost 7 bases, and 6 bases had no gene match. Germline-derived CDR1 and CDR2 are MNHNS and SASEGT. In DNA form, the CDR3 reads TGTGCCAGCACCAACAGGGGTGGTCAGCCCCAGCATTTT. Protein sequence: CASTNRGGQPQHF.

The genes are TRBV7-2 and TRBJ1-1; TRBD1 might be the D (5 bases). Germline V lookup: CDR1 SGHTA, CDR2 FQGNSA. The ends were cut back, 2 bases at V and 4 bases at J, with 11 bases in the middle. CDR3 length: 14 amino acids. The CDR3 protein is CASSLRGMGTEAFF. CDR3 bases: TGTGCCAGCAGCTTACGGGGGATGGGCACTGAAGCTTTCTTT.

The rearrangement links TRBV4-3 to TRBJ1-5, with D uncertain. From germline, CDR1 is LGHNA and CDR2 YSLEER. CDR3 length: 13 amino acids. V lost 0 bases, J lost 7 bases, and 7 bases lay in between. Here the CDR3 reads CASSQESGQPQHF. CDR3 in DNA: TGCGCCAGCAGCCAAGAGTCGGGCCAGCCCCAGCATTTT.

This clonotype was counted between two and nine times. The chain couples TRBV28 to TRBJ2-2; 7 bases match TRBD2. Germline CDR1 and CDR2: MDHEN and SYDVKM. This CDR3 region has 16 residues. J gave up 0 bases and V 10 bases, and 11 bases lay outside the gene matches. The CDR3 bases are TGTGCCACCCCCGGAGGCGGGAGTACGAACACCGGGGAGCTGTTTTTT. It is translated as CATPGGGSTNTGELFF. Variable domain in full (rest from reference TRBV28 and TRBJ2-2): DVKVTQSSRYLVKRTGEKVFLECVQDMDHENMFWYRQDPGLGLRLIYFSYDVKMKEKGDIPEGYSVSREKKERFSLILESASTNQTSMYLCATPGGGSTNTGELFFGEGSRLTVL.

This clonotype has only a few counts. The genes are TRBV11-2 and TRBJ2-1; the match to TRBD2 covers 8 bases. V was clipped by 0 bases and J by 9 bases; unmatched bases: 10. CDR3 length: 16 residues. Germline CDR1 reads SGHAT; CDR2 reads FQNNGV. The CDR3, as DNA: TGTGCCAGCAGCTTAGATGGTCTAGGGACTAGTAGTGAGCAGTTCTTC. Its translation: CASSLDGLGTSSEQFF.

The chain has TRBV4-3 and TRBJ1-4; 7 bases agree with TRBD1. CDR3 length: 14 residues. V was pared by 4 bases and J by 4 bases, with 3 bases of the junction left unmatched. From germline, CDR1 is LGHNA and CDR2 YSLEER. CDR3 loop: CASSRGQRNEKLFF. The CDR3 nucleotides are TGCGCCAGCAGCCGGGGACAGCGTAATGAAAAACTGTTTTTT.

The V gene is TRBV5-4, the J gene TRBJ2-2; D perhaps matches TRBD2 (5 bases). CDR3 size: 14 residues. CDR1 and CDR2 from the germline V gene are SGHNT and YYREEE (reference sequence). With 6 bases removed from V and 0 bases from J, the gap between germline ends came to 9 bases. The DNA of the CDR3 is TGTGCCAGCATGTCCGGGGCGAACACCGGGGAGCTGTTTTTT. Its translation: CASMSGANTGELFF.

This clonotype has just a few counts. The chain has TRBV6-1 and TRBJ2-1; 14 bases line up with TRBD2. The trim removed 6 bases at V and 7 bases at J, leaving 8 bases unmatched. The germline gives CDR1 MNHNS, CDR2 SASEGT. This CDR3 comprises 16 residues. The CDR3 region has the DNA TGTGCCAGCAGGAGGAAGGGGACTAGCGGGAGAAATGAGCAGTTCTTC. Translation: CASRRKGTSGRNEQFF.

This clonotype turned up a few times. Here the CDR3 DNA reads TGTGCCAGCAGTTACTCTCACGGGAGACCCTACGAGCAGTACTTC. Translation gives CASSYSHGRPYEQYF. This sequence joins TRBV6-2 or TRBV6-3 and TRBJ2-7; D possibly corresponds to TRBD2 (6 bases). CDR3 length equals 15 residues. V was pared by 0 bases and J by 2 bases, with 11 bases between. In germline, CDR1 is MNHEY, CDR2 SVGEGT.

This clonotype was observed at least ten times. J is TRBJ2-3 and V is TRBV5-1; 7 positions match TRBD2. The J segment lost 6 bases and the V segment lost 2 bases, leaving 3 bases of the junction unmatched. This CDR3 region has 13 residues. Germline V CDR1 and CDR2: SGHRS, YFSETQ. CDR3 coding DNA: TGCGCCAGCAGCTTAAGCGGGGCCGATACGCAGTATTTT. It encodes CASSLSGADTQYF.

The V and J genes are TRBV5-1 and TRBJ1-6; the D is unclear. Germline V gives CDR1 SGHRS, CDR2 YFSETQ. The CDR3 is 13 amino acids. Trimming stripped 7 bases from V and 9 bases from J, with 14 bases between. CDR3 DNA: TGCGCCAGCGGGGAACACGGAGGTTCACCCCTCCACTTT. Translation: CASGEHGGSPLHF.

V and J are TRBV2 and TRBJ1-2, with D perhaps matching TRBD1 (6 bases). Trimming removed 9 bases at V and 5 bases at J, with 22 bases between. Germline CDR1 SNHLY, CDR2 FYNNEI. This CDR3 contains 15 residues. The CDR3 here is CASRQDARKLYGYTF. The CDR3 region has the DNA TGTGCCAGTAGACAGGACGCCAGGAAGCTGTATGGCTACACCTTC.

The chain is built from TRBV7-6 and TRBJ2-1; 7 bases match TRBD1. Germline V gene data show CDR1 as SGHVS and CDR2 as FNYEAQ. There are 17 residues in the CDR3. With V trimmed by 1 base and J by 7 bases, 13 bases remained unmatched. The CDR3 nucleotides read TGTGCCAGCAGCTTAGAGACATACAGGGGTCCGGGAAATGAGCAGTTCTTC. It specifies CASSLETYRGPGNEQFF.

This clonotype turned up a few times. The chain recombines TRBV12-3 or TRBV12-4 with TRBJ2-3; possible D gene TRBD2, 5 bases. This CDR3 region has 13 residues. V was shortened by 7 bases and J by 6 bases, with 14 bases between the two germline ends. The CDR3 here is CASIRDGTDTQYF. The CDR3, as DNA: TGTGCCAGCATACGGGATGGTACGGATACGCAGTATTTT.

The chain recombines TRBV20-1 with TRBJ1-5; 7 nucleotides match TRBD1. This CDR3 is built from 19 residues. Germline CDR1 reads DFQATT; CDR2 reads SNEGSKA (reference sequence). V dropped 0 bases and J dropped 0; count of bases not matched to a gene: 14. The CDR3 region has the DNA TGCAGTGCTAGAGATCGAAGGGGGCGCGGGGGGTATAGCAATCAGCCCCAGCATTTT. Residues: CSARDRRGRGGYSNQPQHF.

The chain employs TRBV7-2 and TRBJ1-2, with D possibly TRBD1 on 6 matching bases. The CDR3 contains 14 residues. Trimming shortened V by 5 bases and J by 4 bases, and 14 bases separated the two germline ends. Germline CDR1 reads SGHTA; CDR2 reads FQGNSA. The chain's CDR3 is CASSNTGIVYGYTF. The CDR3 nucleotides read TGTGCCAGCAGCAACACAGGGATAGTCTATGGCTACACCTTC.

The CDR3 coding sequence is TGTGCCAGCAGCACCCGATCTGCAGGGATTAACTATGGCTACACCTTC. It is translated as CASSTRSAGINYGYTF. The chain employs TRBV7-8 and TRBJ1-2; perhaps TRBD1 as D (5 bases). The CDR3 loop spans 16 amino acids. Germline lookup yields CDR1 SGHVS and CDR2 FQNEAQ. V lost 5 bases and J 1 base, leaving 17 bases between the germline ends.

This clonotype was seen only a few times. The chain joins TRBV10-3 to TRBJ1-2, with a tentative D call TRBD1 (5 bases). Germline lookup yields CDR1 ENHRY and CDR2 SYGVKD. V lost 4 bases, J lost 4 bases, and 16 bases lay in between. The CDR3 is 15 residues long. DNA of the CDR3: TGTGCCATCAGTGTTCGGGGACTGGAATCCTATGGCTACACCTTC. This gives the protein CAISVRGLESYGYTF.

This clonotype was observed a few times. The CDR3 sequence: CATSRGGDFYEQYF. The CDR3 DNA follows: TGTGCCACCAGCAGAGGAGGGGACTTCTACGAGCAGTACTTC. The chain employs TRBV15 and TRBJ2-7, with D possibly TRBD2 on 6 matching bases. Germline V gene sequence: CDR1 LNHNV, CDR2 YYDKDF (reference sequence). CDR3 length equals 14 residues. V gave up 1 base and J gave up 3 bases, with 10 bases separating them.

This chain uses TRBV20-1 with TRBJ2-7; 8 nucleotides line up with TRBD2. V was clipped by 0 bases and J by 1 base; unmatched bases: 8. This CDR3 comprises 16 residues. Germline V gene data show CDR1 as DFQATT and CDR2 as SNEGSKA (reference sequence). CDR3 amino acids: CSAREAQREISYEQYF. CDR3 in DNA: TGCAGTGCTAGAGAGGCCCAGCGGGAGATATCCTACGAGCAGTACTTC.

The J gene is TRBJ2-1, the V gene TRBV27; 8 bases are a match to TRBD2. Germline CDR1 MNHEY, CDR2 SMNVEV (reference sequence). The junction had 3 bases not matched to a gene; V was cut back by 1 base and J by 1 base. The CDR3 sequence is 16 residues long. This CDR3 is CASSLWASGSYNEQFF. As DNA, the CDR3 is TGTGCCAGCAGTTTATGGGCTAGCGGGTCCTACAATGAGCAGTTCTTC.

The table lists this clonotype with many counts. This chain uses TRBV7-9 with TRBJ2-5, with D unclear. The CDR3 totals 12 residues. V gave up 5 bases and J gave up 5 bases, with 9 bases separating them. Looked up from germline, CDR1 is SEHNR and CDR2 is FQNEAQ (reference sequence). The DNA for the CDR3 is TGTGCCAGCAGCGGTGGTGGGGAGACCCAGTACTTC. Its protein is CASSGGGETQYF.

In its sample, this clonotype was seen a few times. The chain links TRBV20-1 to TRBJ1-4; D perhaps matches TRBD1 (6 bases). Germline V gene data show CDR1 as DFQATT and CDR2 as SNEGSKA (reference sequence). V shed 3 bases and J shed 6 bases, with 11 bases lying between them. This CDR3 is built from 13 residues. As DNA, the CDR3 is TGCAGTGCTAGTAGTCAGGGGCATGAAAAACTGTTTTTT. This encodes CSASSQGHEKLFF.

This clonotype has more than one count but fewer than ten. J is TRBJ1-4 and V is TRBV15; weak D call: TRBD1 (6 bases). This CDR3 region has 17 residues. Germline V gene sequence: CDR1 LNHNV, CDR2 YYDKDF (reference sequence). V was trimmed by 1 base and J by 5 bases, leaving 17 bases between them. The chain's CDR3 is CATSRGLPGAPNEKLFF. CDR3 sequence (DNA): TGTGCCACCAGCAGAGGTCTACCAGGGGCGCCCAATGAAAAACTGTTTTTT.

V gene TRBV11-1 combines with J gene TRBJ2-1, with 9 bases fitting TRBD2. This CDR3 is built from 18 residues. Trimming took 1 base from V and 8 from J; bases not matched to a gene: 15. CDR1 and CDR2 from the germline V gene are SGHAT and FQDESV (reference sequence). The CDR3 DNA is TGTGCCAGCAGCTTAGGAAGAACCTTCGGGACTAGCTCGGATGAGCAGTTCTTC. This translates into CASSLGRTFGTSSDEQFF.